This record concerns one T cell receptor (beta chain) sequence. The target antigen is unknown. This specimen comes from a study of shared clonotypes between healthy human individuals. Study-wide results and caveats: Around 5% was the fraction of naive CD4 clonotypes found shared across several donors. Researchers sampled only blood; tissue repertoires likely differ. Enrolling few donors narrowed the genetic and exposure-history diversity that was represented.

This table comes from immunoSEQ multiplex PCR, and its TCRdb copy is limited to in-frame clones, with some not included. The sample lists about 750,000 clones, 90% to 95% seen once, with about 24% in the top ten. Looked up from germline, CDR1 is SSHAT and CDR2 is FNYEAQ (reference sequence). CDR3 length equals 13 residues. Trimming stripped 4 bases from V and 5 bases from J, with 9 bases between. In the naive CD8 group, cells lacked CD45RO and were positively selected for CCR7, so terminally differentiated effector memory CD45RA+ cells were left out. The sequence came from a man under 40 in good health. V usage is TRBV7-7 and J usage is TRBJ2-1, with D unresolved. The sample taken for sequencing was naive CD8+ T cells sorted from blood. CDR3 sequence reads: CASSSETHNEQFF. The CDR3 coding sequence is TGTGCCAGCAGCTCAGAGACCCACAATGAGCAGTTCTTC.